Listed below are T cell receptor beta chains from one sample, sequenced in a study of T cells after yellow fever vaccination. MiXCR was run by TCRdb on the 5' RACE reads, yielding one entry per CDR3 protein. The data contain 100,000 to 150,000 distinct CDR3 sequences, more than 6% of them seen just once; the ten biggest clones take up 2.5%. Sequencing used CD4+ T cells sorted from PBMCs, obtained approximately 11 days after the first yellow fever vaccination. The receptors were sampled from a man aged 18 to 30 who received the YFV17D yellow fever vaccine. Each CDR3 is given with its conserved first and last residue. Each record gives: D gene, clone size, J gene, V gene, CDR3 DNA, CDR3 protein. D genes are given only for firm matches. Some rows mark clone size as missing; the rest say once, few, many or name a class of expanded clone.

TRBD2 many TRBJ2-5 TRBV5-5 TGTGCCAGCAGCTTGGGGGCGGGGGTGAAAGAGACCCAGTACTTC CASSLGAGVKETQYF
NA few TRBJ2-3 TRBV9 TGTGCCAGCAGCGTAGATGGGCGGCGTGACACAGATACGCAGTATTTT CASSVDGRRDTDTQYF
NA many TRBJ2-1 TRBV18 TGTGCCAGCGGACTTCGCGATCTCTCCTACAATGAGCAGTTCTTC CASGLRDLSYNEQFF
NA many TRBJ1-2 TRBV7-2 TGTGCCAGCAGCTTCGATTCCTATGGCTACACCTTC CASSFDSYGYTF
NA few TRBJ1-3 TRBV7-2 TGTGCCAGCGGAACATACTCTGGAAACACCATATATTTT CASGTYSGNTIYF
NA NA TRBJ1-6 TRBV5-6 TGTGCCATCAGCCCCGGGCTCCACCGTAGCAATTCACCCCTCCACTTT CAISPGLHRSNSPLHF
NA NA TRBJ1-6 TRBV6-1 TGTGCCAGCAGTGAATTGTGGGCAGGGAGTAGGTCCTATAATTCACCCCTCCACTTT CASSELWAGSRSYNSPLHF
NA many TRBJ2-3 TRBV12-3/TRBV12-4 TGTGCCAGCAGTCCCCTAGGCGGGGTCAGCACAGATACGCAGTATTTT CASSPLGGVSTDTQYF
TRBD1 many TRBJ2-1 TRBV10-3 TGTGCCATCAGAGGAGACAGGGAATCCTCCAATGAGCAGTTCTTC CAIRGDRESSNEQFF
TRBD2 many TRBJ2-1 TRBV10-2 TGCGCCAGCTCCCAGCGGGGGGGAATCAGGAATGAGCAGTTCTTC CASSQRGGIRNEQFF
NA many TRBJ1-2 TRBV5-1 TGCGCCAGCAGTACGGATAACTATGGCTACACCTTC CASSTDNYGYTF
TRBD1 NA TRBJ1-6 TRBV12-5 TGTGCTAGTGGTTTGGTACTCAGGGACAGGGGCGAGATTTATAATTCACCCCTCCACTTT CASGLVLRDRGEIYNSPLHF
TRBD1 NA TRBJ2-1 TRBV9 TGTGCCAGCAGCGGGACAGGACAATCCACCTACAATGAGCAGTTCTTC CASSGTGQSTYNEQFF
NA many TRBJ2-1 TRBV12-3/TRBV12-4 TGTGCCAGCAGTTCGCAGGGGGGATCCTACAATGAGCAGTTCTTC CASSSQGGSYNEQFF
NA many TRBJ2-1 TRBV7-9 TGTGCCAGCAGGACAACAAACAATGAGCAGTTCTTC CASRTTNNEQFF
NA NA TRBJ1-2 TRBV6-2/TRBV6-3 TGTGCCAGCAACCCGGCGGGGGCCTATGGCTACACCTTC CASNPAGAYGYTF
NA few TRBJ2-1 TRBV20-1 TGCAGTGCCCCCCCCGGGGGTTACAATGAGCAGTTCTTC CSAPPGGYNEQFF
NA NA TRBJ2-3 TRBV7-2 TGTGCCAGCAGCTCGGAAGGGCCGTGGGACCGCACGCAGTATTTT CASSSEGPWDRTQYF
NA many TRBJ1-5 TRBV12-3/TRBV12-4 TGTGCCAGCAGTTTAGCGGGGGGCAGCAAATATCAGCCCCAGCATTTT CASSLAGGSKYQPQHF
TRBD2 NA TRBJ2-7 TRBV29-1 TGCAGCGCAGCGGGGGGGCTATACGAGCAGTACTTC CSAAGGLYEQYF
NA many TRBJ2-3 TRBV19 TGTGCCAGTAGCCCTGAGGGTCCTAGCGACCATAGCACAGATACGCAGTATTTT CASSPEGPSDHSTDTQYF
NA many TRBJ2-7 TRBV13 TGTGCCAGCAGCTTAAGGGGTTACGAGCAGTACTTC CASSLRGYEQYF
NA many TRBJ1-2 TRBV18 TGTGCCAGCTCACCCCCGGGAATCGACTATGGCTACACCTTC CASSPPGIDYGYTF
NA many TRBJ1-2 TRBV29-1 TGCAGCGTTGGGTGGTCAGACTATGGCTACACCTTC CSVGWSDYGYTF
NA many TRBJ2-2 TRBV7-2 TGTGCCAGCAGCTTACCTAAGAGCCGGGAGCTGTTTTTT CASSLPKSRELFF
TRBD2 many TRBJ2-5 TRBV5-4 TGTGCCAGCAGCTTATTTAGCGGGGGAAAATTCAAAGGGGAGACCCAGTACTTC CASSLFSGGKFKGETQYF
NA many TRBJ2-1 TRBV20-1 TGCAGTACCGAAGCGGGCTACCTTTCGGCGAACTACAATGAGCAGTTCTTC CSTEAGYLSANYNEQFF
TRBD1 many TRBJ2-1 TRBV27 TGTGCCAGCAGTTTTCAACGGGACAGCTACAATGAGCAGTTCTTC CASSFQRDSYNEQFF
TRBD2 medium-sized TRBJ2-3 TRBV10-2 TGCGCCAGCAAAGGGGATGCGGGGGTAGATACGCAGTATTTT CASKGDAGVDTQYF
TRBD1 NA TRBJ1-4 TRBV18 TGTGCCAGCTCACCGGGACAGCCTAATGAAAAACTGTTTTTT CASSPGQPNEKLFF
NA many TRBJ1-1 TRBV7-8 TGTGCCAGCAGCTTAGTTCCAGGGCTTATCCTCACTGAAGCTTTCTTT CASSLVPGLILTEAFF
NA many TRBJ2-1 TRBV15 TGTGCCACCAGCAGAGAGGTCAGCTACAACAATGAGCAGTTCTTC CATSREVSYNNEQFF
NA few TRBJ2-7 TRBV12-3/TRBV12-4 TGTGCCAGCAGGACGAGCGGTAGGTCCTACGAGCAGTACTTC CASRTSGRSYEQYF